The 30 T cell receptor beta chains in this list originate from one sample, sequenced in a study of blood T cell repertoires in COVID-19. Assay: immunoSEQ multiplex PCR; the TCRdb copy retains only in-frame clones and omits some. Of fewer than 250,000 clones in the sample, approximately 89% are singletons; the top ten hold 4% to 6%. The sample consisted of peripheral blood. Receptors originate from a woman aged 35 to 49 with acute or convalescent COVID-19.

V is TRBV7-3 and J is TRBJ2-3; D is ambiguous. The CDR3 covers 13 residues. Germline CDR1 SGHTA, CDR2 FQGTGA. The germline V and J ends were trimmed by 2 bases and 5 bases, with 8 bases remaining between them. Written as DNA, the CDR3 is TGTGCCAGCAGCTTACGGTCCGTAGATACGCAGTATTTT. This codes for CASSLRSVDTQYF.

In this sample, this clone turned up once. The V call is TRBV5-1, the J call TRBJ1-6; TRBD1 aligns across 10 bases. This CDR3 has 15 amino acids. Looked up from germline, CDR1 is SGHRS and CDR2 is YFSETQ. The V gene end was trimmed by 2 bases and the J gene end by 7 bases; junction bases not matched to a gene: 3. The DNA of the CDR3 is TGCGCCAGCAGCTTAGACAGGGGGCGAAATTCACCCCTCCACTTT. Its translation: CASSLDRGRNSPLHF.

V usage is TRBV3-1 (or the pseudogene TRBV3-2) and J usage is TRBJ1-3; TRBD1 is a possible D gene (5 bases). CDR1 is LGHDT, CDR2 YNNKEL, per germline (reference sequence). The V and J ends lost 1 base and 4 bases respectively, with 11 bases between them. The CDR3 consists of 15 residues. In nucleotides, the CDR3 is TGTGCCAGCAGCCAAGGGGGGGTAGCAGGAAACACCATATATTTT. Its translation is CASSQGGVAGNTIYF.

The rearrangement joins TRBV19 to TRBJ1-5; 7 bases are shared with TRBD1. CDR3 length: 15 residues. Germline assignment: CDR1 LNHDA and CDR2 SQIVND (reference sequence). V lost 7 bases to trimming and J lost 3 bases; unmatched junction nucleotides: 9. For the CDR3, the DNA is TGTGCCAGTACCCCGGGACAGCCTAACAATCAGCCCCAGCATTTT. Translation gives CASTPGQPNNQPQHF.

This clone was counted a few times. The chain carries TRBV9 and TRBJ2-5; D might be TRBD2 (6 bases). Germline lookup yields CDR1 SGDLS and CDR2 YYNGEE. The CDR3 spans 14 residues. With 6 bases removed from V and 5 bases from J, the gap between germline ends came to 17 bases. CDR3 region: CASTQRAGGETQYF. The CDR3 DNA reads TGTGCCAGCACCCAGCGGGCTGGGGGGGAGACCCAGTACTTC.

The chain couples TRBV29-1 to TRBJ1-3; 9 bases align to TRBD1. V was clipped by 7 bases and J by 3 bases; unmatched bases: 4. This CDR3 has 13 residues. The germline gives CDR1 SQVTM, CDR2 ANQGSEA. The CDR3 sequence is CSAQGAGGNTIYF. CDR3 sequence (DNA): TGCAGCGCACAGGGGGCTGGTGGAAACACCATATATTTT.

This clone was seen a single time. The chain employs TRBV5-1 and TRBJ1-1; 9 bases are shared with TRBD1. With 0 bases clipped from V and 5 bases from J, the junction kept 5 bases outside the gene matches. The CDR3 is 15 amino acids. The V gene's germline CDR1 is SGHRS and CDR2 YFSETQ. In DNA, the CDR3 is TGCGCCAGCAGCTTGGCCGTGGACAGGGGTACTGAAGCTTTCTTT. It specifies CASSLAVDRGTEAFF.

The chain recombines TRBV27 with TRBJ2-3; 12 bases are shared with TRBD1. V shed 6 bases and J 4 bases; nucleotides not matched to a gene: 8. Per the germline V gene, CDR1 is MNHEY and CDR2 is SMNVEV (reference sequence). The CDR3 loop spans 16 amino acids. The CDR3 region has the DNA TGTGCCAGCAGGCTCGGGGACAGGGGGCGCTCAGATACGCAGTATTTT. Translation: CASRLGDRGRSDTQYF.

The table lists this clone with a count of one. The chain couples TRBV7-6 to TRBJ2-2, with 7 positions matching TRBD1. J gave up 5 bases and V 1 base, and 4 bases lay outside the gene matches. Germline V lookup: CDR1 SGHVS, CDR2 FNYEAQ. The CDR3 loop spans 15 amino acids. The CDR3 nucleotides read TGTGCCAGCAGCTTAGGTGGGACAGATACCGGGGAGCTGTTTTTT. Translating it yields CASSLGGTDTGELFF. Supplemented by reference TRBV7-6 and TRBJ2-2, the full variable domain reads GAGVSQSPRYKVTKRGQDVALRCDPISGHVSLYWYRQALGQGPEFLTYFNYEAQQDKSGLPNDRFSAERPEGSISTLTIQRTEQRDSAMYRCASSLGGTDTGELFFGEGSRLTVL.

The chain uses TRBV3-1 (or the pseudogene TRBV3-2) and TRBJ2-2, with 12 positions matching TRBD2. The ends lost 4 bases at V and 4 bases at J; junction bases unmatched: 13. Germline-derived CDR1 and CDR2 are LGHDT and YNNKEL (reference sequence). CDR3 length: 19 residues. CDR3: CASSPRLAGALGGTGELFF. Written as DNA, the CDR3 is TGTGCCAGCAGCCCGCGACTAGCGGGGGCCCTCGGTGGCACCGGGGAGCTGTTTTTT.

The rearrangement links TRBV9 to TRBJ1-2; tentative D call: TRBD1 (5 bases). Germline lookup yields CDR1 SGDLS and CDR2 YYNGEE. V dropped 3 bases and J dropped 3 bases, with 15 bases sitting between them. The CDR3 contains 15 residues. CDR3: CASSGHEGADYGYTF. CDR3 sequence (DNA): TGTGCCAGCAGCGGACATGAAGGGGCCGACTATGGCTACACCTTC.

The CDR3 reads CASSEYRGKAFF. The DNA of the CDR3 is TGTGCCAGCAGCGAATACAGGGGAAAAGCTTTCTTT. V is TRBV14 and J is TRBJ1-1; the match to TRBD1 covers 7 bases. V lost 5 bases and J lost 9; bases outside the gene matches: 6. Germline CDR1 and CDR2: SGHDN and FVKESK. The CDR3 sequence is 12 residues long.

The gene calls are TRBV10-3 and TRBJ2-7, with D possibly being TRBD2 (5 bases). CDR1 is ENHRY, CDR2 SYGVKD, per germline. Trimming pared 4 bases from V and 9 bases from J, leaving 16 bases between. This CDR3 region has 13 residues. The CDR3 spells CAISGEGAGPQYV. The DNA for the CDR3 is TGTGCCATCAGTGGAGAGGGCGCGGGCCCGCAGTACGTC.

This clone was counted a few times. The gene calls are TRBV30 and TRBJ1-2, with 7 nucleotides matching TRBD1. This CDR3 region has 14 residues. CDR1 is GTSNPN and CDR2 is SVGIG in the germline V gene (reference sequence). V lost 0 bases and J lost 4; bases outside the gene matches: 5. CDR3 DNA sequence: TGTGCCTGGAGTGTAAAAGGGGGCGGCTATGGCTACACCTTC. Its translation is CAWSVKGGGYGYTF.

The V call is TRBV5-1, the J call TRBJ2-7; D might be TRBD2 (5 bases). V lost 4 bases and J 3 bases, leaving 17 bases between the germline ends. From germline, CDR1 is SGHRS and CDR2 YFSETQ. This CDR3 contains 15 residues. For the CDR3, the DNA is TGCGCCAGCAGCCCAGAAATCGGGGTCAGCTACGAGCAGTACGTC. This codes for CASSPEIGVSYEQYV.

The chain uses TRBV5-4 and TRBJ1-4; D remains unclear. Trimming stripped 3 bases from V and 7 bases from J, with 10 bases between. This CDR3 is 13 amino acids long. Germline loops: CDR1 SGHNT, CDR2 YYREEE (reference sequence). CDR3 loop: CASSSPSGEKLFF. Here the CDR3 DNA reads TGTGCCAGCAGCTCCCCGTCGGGTGAAAAACTGTTTTTT.

The chain is built from TRBV5-4 and TRBJ2-6; TRBD1 is a possible D gene (5 bases). Germline assignment: CDR1 SGHNT and CDR2 YYREEE (reference sequence). This CDR3 region has 15 residues. V lost 2 bases and J 4 bases, leaving 10 bases between the germline ends. Written as DNA, the CDR3 is TGTGCCAGCAGCTTTCAGGGAAGCGGGGCCAACGTCCTGACTTTC. Translation gives CASSFQGSGANVLTF.

The chain carries TRBV30 and TRBJ1-1; tentatively, D is TRBD1 (5 bases). Per the germline V gene, CDR1 is GTSNPN and CDR2 is SVGIG (reference sequence). V was pared by 2 bases and J by 7 bases, with 8 bases between. The CDR3 sequence is 11 residues long. The CDR3 protein is CAWSRQIEAFF. Written as DNA, the CDR3 is TGTGCCTGGAGTCGACAGATTGAAGCTTTCTTT. The variable domain in full, completed from reference TRBV30 and TRBJ1-1, reads SQTIHQWPATLVQPVGSPLSLECTVEGTSNPNLYWYRQAAGRGLQLLFYSVGIGQISSEVPQNLSASRPQDRQFILSSKKLLLSDSGFYLCAWSRQIEAFFGQGTRLTVV.

This clone was observed a few times. This chain connects TRBV15 to TRBJ1-4; 7 nucleotides match TRBD1. This CDR3 comprises 15 residues. Unmatched junction bases numbered 5, after V lost 2 bases and J lost 5 bases. Germline V CDR1 and CDR2: LNHNV, YYDKDF (reference sequence). CDR3: CATSRTRQGNEKLFF. The CDR3 nucleotides read TGTGCCACCAGCAGAACCCGACAGGGAAATGAAAAACTGTTTTTT.

The chain employs TRBV19 and TRBJ1-5, with 7 positions matching TRBD1. J was trimmed by 5 bases and V by 6 bases; bases with no gene match: 4. The CDR3 consists of 13 residues. The germline V gene has CDR1 LNHDA and CDR2 SQIVND (reference sequence). CDR3 in DNA: TGTGCCAGTAGCATTCAGGGGGATCAGCCCCAGCATTTT. It yields the protein CASSIQGDQPQHF.

The V and J genes are TRBV7-2 and TRBJ1-1; a possible D gene is TRBD1 (5 bases). The length of the CDR3 is 14 residues. Trimming left V 0 bases short and J 7 bases short, with 12 bases between. CDR1 is SGHTA and CDR2 is FQGNSA in the germline V gene. CDR3 region: CASSLAGGRVEAFF. The CDR3 region has the DNA TGTGCCAGCAGCTTAGCGGGGGGAAGGGTTGAAGCTTTCTTT.

This clone has a handful of counts. The chain employs TRBV19 and TRBJ1-6; D perhaps matches TRBD1 (6 bases). Trimming stripped 4 bases from V and 7 bases from J, with 11 bases between. There are 14 residues in the CDR3. Per the germline V gene, CDR1 is LNHDA and CDR2 is SQIVND (reference sequence). CDR3 bases: TGTGCCAGTAGTAATCCAGGGGAGAATTCACCCCTCCACTTT. Translation gives CASSNPGENSPLHF.

The V call is TRBV9, the J call TRBJ2-1, with 11 bases that match TRBD2. The CDR3 sequence is 14 residues long. Germline V CDR1 and CDR2: SGDLS, YYNGEE. The trim removed 5 bases at V and 5 bases at J, leaving 3 bases unmatched. CDR3 nucleotide sequence: TGTGCCAGCAGTAGCGGGGGGGCCAACAATGAGCAGTTCTTC. Protein product: CASSSGGANNEQFF. The whole variable domain, remainder taken from reference TRBV9 and TRBJ2-1, is DSGVTQTPKHLITATGQRVTLRCSPRSGDLSVYWYQQSLDQGLQFLIQYYNGEERAKGNILERFSAQQFPDLHSELNLSSLELGDSALYFCASSSGGANNEQFFGPGTRLTVL.

The chain has TRBV5-1 and TRBJ2-3, with 9 bases lining up with TRBD2. Trimming cost V 4 bases and J 1 base; bases outside gene matches: 10. There are 17 residues in the CDR3. Germline loops: CDR1 SGHRS, CDR2 YFSETQ. CDR3: CASSPGRGGPGTDTQYF. The CDR3 DNA sequence: TGCGCCAGCAGCCCAGGGCGGGGGGGGCCCGGCACAGATACGCAGTATTTT.

The chain links TRBV10-3 to TRBJ2-1, with D possibly TRBD2 on 6 matching bases. With 3 bases removed from V and 8 bases from J, the gap between germline ends came to 14 bases. CDR3 length: 14 amino acids. Germline lookup yields CDR1 ENHRY and CDR2 SYGVKD. The DNA for the CDR3 is TGTGCCATCAGTGATCTGGGGGGTGGGGATGAGCAGTTCTTC. As protein: CAISDLGGGDEQFF.

This chain uses TRBV5-1 with TRBJ1-1, with TRBD1 identical over 7 bases. The germline gives CDR1 SGHRS, CDR2 YFSETQ. Trimming at V came to 5 bases and at J to 1 base, leaving 5 bases not matched to a gene. CDR3 length: 14 residues. In DNA, the CDR3 is TGCGCCAGCAGGGCCGGGACAGAGAACACTGAAGCTTTCTTT. Its protein product is CASRAGTENTEAFF.

This clone was counted only a few times. The rearrangement uses TRBV19 and TRBJ1-3; 7 bases are shared with TRBD1. There are 16 residues in the CDR3. Unmatched junction bases numbered 9, after V lost 6 bases and J lost 1 base. From germline, CDR1 is LNHDA and CDR2 SQIVND (reference sequence). DNA of the CDR3: TGTGCCAGTAGGGGCAGGAGGGGGCCTTCTGGAAACACCATATATTTT. Translation: CASRGRRGPSGNTIYF.

This clone has only one observation. The chain has TRBV6-1 and TRBJ2-2; 12 bases agree with TRBD2. Germline V gene sequence: CDR1 MNHNS, CDR2 SASEGT. The CDR3 is made up of 18 amino acids. V lost 4 bases and J lost 7; bases outside the gene matches: 13. DNA for the CDR3: TGTGCCAGCAGTGCCCCCTGGACTAGCGGGGCCCTTGGCGGGGAGCTGTTTTTT. Translating it yields CASSAPWTSGALGGELFF.

The V and J genes are TRBV6-1 and TRBJ1-1; 11 bases fit TRBD1. CDR1 and CDR2 from the germline V gene are MNHNS and SASEGT. Trimming removed 3 bases from V and 7 bases from J; junction bases left unmatched: 7. The CDR3 length is 15 residues. Written as DNA, the CDR3 is TGTGCCAGCAGTGACAGGACAGGGGGCTCTATTGAAGCTTTCTTT. Protein: CASSDRTGGSIEAFF.

The J gene is TRBJ2-3, the V gene TRBV5-1, with a tentative D call TRBD1 (6 bases). Germline CDR1 SGHRS, CDR2 YFSETQ. V shed 3 bases and J shed 1 base, with 12 bases lying between them. The CDR3 sequence is 15 residues long. The CDR3 here is CASSSNRDGTDTQYF. DNA for the CDR3: TGCGCCAGCAGCTCCAACAGGGACGGCACAGATACGCAGTATTTT.